One and the same sample provided the 20 T cell receptor beta chains below, sequenced in a study of cytomegalovirus exposure and HLA in healthy donors. Researchers ran the PCR with 60 Vbeta and 13 Jbeta primers. Assay used: immunoSEQ multiplex PCR; TCRdb lists only in-frame clones, some missing. The top ten hold just under 3% of the sample, which has 150,000 to 200,000 clones, approximately 59% seen once. Source material: PBMCs. These receptors all come from a middle-aged man in good health and CMV-seronegative.

This sequence joins TRBV6-1 and TRBJ2-7; 13 bases fit TRBD2. Germline loops: CDR1 MNHNS, CDR2 SASEGT. The ends lost 6 bases at V and 0 bases at J; junction bases unmatched: 2. This CDR3 contains 15 residues. CDR3 DNA: TGTGCCAGCAGGGGACTAGCGGGGCCCTCCTACGAGCAGTACTTC. Residues: CASRGLAGPSYEQYF.

This clone was seen a handful of times. This chain connects TRBV5-1 to TRBJ2-4, with D possibly being TRBD2 (5 bases). The length of the CDR3 is 14 residues. V was clipped by 0 bases and J by 4 bases, with 8 bases between them. In germline, CDR1 is SGHRS, CDR2 YFSETQ. CDR3 bases: TGCGCCAGCAGCTTGGGACTACCTAAAAACATTCAGTACTTC. Protein sequence: CASSLGLPKNIQYF.

This clone was picked up a small number of times. J is TRBJ2-1 and V is TRBV4-3; TRBD2 is a possible D gene (6 bases). This CDR3 has 14 amino acids. Germline-derived CDR1 and CDR2 are LGHNA and YSLEER. Trimming left V 3 bases short and J 3 bases short, with 9 bases between. This chain's CDR3 is CASSQGTGYNEQFF. For the CDR3, the DNA is TGCGCCAGCAGCCAGGGGACTGGCTACAATGAGCAGTTCTTC.

This chain links TRBV5-1 with TRBJ1-6, with 7 bases matching TRBD1. The length of the CDR3 is 14 residues. V lost 2 bases to trimming and J lost 5 bases; unmatched junction nucleotides: 1. CDR1 SGHRS and CDR2 YFSETQ come from the germline V gene. CDR3 in amino acids: CASSFGTDNSPLHF. The CDR3, as DNA: TGCGCCAGCAGCTTCGGGACAGATAATTCACCCCTCCACTTT.

The chain joins TRBV18 to TRBJ2-1; 7 nucleotides agree with TRBD2. The junction had 11 bases not matched to a gene; V was cut back by 2 bases and J by 7 bases. The CDR3 sequence is 16 residues long. Germline V gives CDR1 KGHSH, CDR2 LQKENI. In DNA, the CDR3 is TGTGCCAGCTCACCATCGACGGGACTAATAAAGAATGAGCAGTTCTTC. Its translation is CASSPSTGLIKNEQFF.

The chain links TRBV5-1 to TRBJ2-7, with D maybe TRBD1 (6 bases). In germline, CDR1 is SGHRS, CDR2 YFSETQ. Trimming left V 0 bases short and J 2 bases short, with 12 bases between. The CDR3 spans 15 residues. The CDR3 spells CASSLETGATYEQYF. The CDR3 region has the DNA TGCGCCAGCAGCTTGGAGACAGGTGCTACCTACGAGCAGTACTTC. The full variable domain, completed using reference TRBV5-1 and TRBJ2-7, is KAGVTQTPRYLIKTRGQQVTLSCSPISGHRSVSWYQQTPGQGLQFLFEYFSETQRNKGNFPGRFSGRQFSNSRSEMNVSTLELGDSALYLCASSLETGATYEQYFGPGTRLTVT.

V usage is TRBV5-1 and J usage is TRBJ1-4; no reliable D call. This CDR3 spans 15 amino acids. Trimming left V 0 bases short and J 11 bases short, with 17 bases between. Per germline, CDR1 SGHRS and CDR2 YFSETQ. DNA for the CDR3: TGCGCCAGCAGCTTGGCATTGTCAGACTCGTCCAAACTGTTTTTT. It specifies CASSLALSDSSKLFF.

This clone showed up just a few times. V usage is TRBV6-5 and J usage is TRBJ1-1; 7 bases match TRBD1. With V trimmed by 7 bases and J by 2 bases, 10 bases remained unmatched. Germline V CDR1 and CDR2: MNHEY, SVGAGI. This CDR3 comprises 15 residues. The DNA for the CDR3 is TGTGCCAGCAACACCCTAAGAGGGGGCAACACTGAAGCTTTCTTT. Its protein is CASNTLRGGNTEAFF.

This chain connects TRBV11-3 to TRBJ2-7, with D possibly being TRBD1 (5 bases). V lost 1 base and J 5 bases, leaving 9 bases between the germline ends. The length of the CDR3 is 13 residues. The germline V gene encodes CDR1 SGHNT and CDR2 YENEEA. The CDR3 DNA reads as TGTGCCAGCAGCTTAGGACAGTTCCACGAGCAGTACTTC. This sequence encodes CASSLGQFHEQYF.

The genes are TRBV7-2 and TRBJ2-1, with TRBD2 matching over 15 bases. Trimming took 1 base from V and 5 from J; bases not matched to a gene: 6. The CDR3 runs 18 residues. Germline V lookup: CDR1 SGHTA, CDR2 FQGNSA. CDR3 loop: CASSLEGTSGRWNNEQFF. The DNA of the CDR3 is TGTGCCAGCAGCTTAGAGGGGACTAGCGGGAGGTGGAACAATGAGCAGTTCTTC.

This clone has a handful of counts. The sample contains more than one DNA sequence encoding this CDR3. The CDR3 DNA reads as TGTGCCAGCAGCGAAGGGGGTGTCACTGAAGCTTTCTTT. Translating gives CASSEGGVTEAFF. The chain links TRBV6-5 to TRBJ1-1, with a weak D call TRBD1 (6 bases). Germline loops: CDR1 MNHEY, CDR2 SVGAGI. This CDR3 region has 13 residues. V was clipped by 6 bases and J by 4 bases, with 12 bases between them.

V and J are TRBV6-6 and TRBJ1-2; the match to TRBD1 covers 9 bases. The CDR3 is 16 amino acids. After removal of 0 bases from V and 6 bases from J, the junction contained 8 bases not matched to a gene. Germline lookup yields CDR1 MNHNY and CDR2 SVGAGI (reference sequence). The CDR3: CASSYSTLTGGDGYTF. The CDR3 nucleotides are TGTGCCAGCAGTTACTCTACATTAACAGGGGGCGATGGCTACACCTTC.

As for this clone: One end of the junction fails to match germline, which may point to a read error. This specimen includes other DNA sequences encoding the same CDR3. CDR3 DNA: TGTGCCAGCAGCCCAAGCGAAGGGAGACCCCAACATTTT. It specifies CASSPSEGRPQHF. The chain has TRBV7-2 and TRBJ1-5; D remains unclear. The CDR3 consists of 13 residues. The V gene's germline CDR1 is SGHTA and CDR2 FQGNSA.

The chain combines TRBV19 with TRBJ2-1; 11 bases are a match to TRBD1. The V gene end was trimmed by 3 bases and the J gene end by 7 bases; junction bases not matched to a gene: 5. Germline V gene sequence: CDR1 LNHDA, CDR2 SQIVND (reference sequence). This CDR3 has 15 amino acids. The CDR3, as DNA: TGTGCCAGTAGTATTCTAGGACAGGGGGCGAATGAGCAGTTCTTC. Amino acids: CASSILGQGANEQFF.

DNA for the CDR3: TGTGCCAGCAGCTCGCAACATGGCAGTGATACCGGGGAGCTGTTTTTT. Translation: CASSSQHGSDTGELFF. This rearrangement joins TRBV7-2 to TRBJ2-2; D gene unclear. With 4 bases removed from V and 5 bases from J, the gap between germline ends came to 17 bases. This CDR3 is built from 16 residues. Looked up from germline, CDR1 is SGHTA and CDR2 is FQGNSA.

This chain uses TRBV5-4 with TRBJ2-5, with D possibly being TRBD2 (5 bases). The CDR3 spans 14 residues. In germline, CDR1 is SGHNT, CDR2 YYREEE (reference sequence). V dropped 1 base and J dropped 4 bases, with 11 bases sitting between them. The CDR3 sequence: CASSLFMAGETQYF. In nucleotides, the CDR3 is TGTGCCAGCAGCTTGTTTATGGCGGGAGAGACCCAGTACTTC. Looking up the rest from reference TRBV5-4 and TRBJ2-5 gives the full variable domain: ETGVTQSPTHLIKTRGQQVTLRCSSQSGHNTVSWYQQALGQGPQFIFQYYREEENGRGNFPPRFSGLQFPNYSSELNVNALELDDSALYLCASSLFMAGETQYFGPGTRLLVL.

A few counts support this clone. The rearrangement links TRBV5-1 to TRBJ1-1; D uncertain. The length of the CDR3 is 12 residues. Germline V CDR1 and CDR2: SGHRS, YFSETQ. V lost 3 bases, J lost 4 bases, and 7 bases lay in between. The CDR3 coding sequence is TGCGCCAGCAGCTATACCGGCACTGAAGCTTTCTTT. Its translation is CASSYTGTEAFF.

V is TRBV28 and J is TRBJ1-5; D unclear. The CDR3 extends over 12 amino acids. Germline CDR1 is MDHEN and CDR2 is SYDVKM. V lost 7 bases to trimming and J lost 3 bases, with 7 bases between them. In DNA form, the CDR3 reads TGTGCCAGCAATGGAGCCAATCAGCCCCAGCATTTT. It specifies CASNGANQPQHF.

The chain couples TRBV5-1 to TRBJ1-1; 8 nucleotides align to TRBD1. The CDR3 runs to 14 residues. V dropped 2 bases and J dropped 3; count of bases not matched to a gene: 3. CDR1 is SGHRS, CDR2 YFSETQ, per germline. CDR3 coding DNA: TGCGCCAGCAGCTTAGCAGGGGGCTACACTGAAGCTTTCTTT. It yields the protein CASSLAGGYTEAFF.

This chain uses TRBV18 with TRBJ1-1; no firm D call. V gave up 2 bases and J gave up 5 bases, with 9 bases separating them. CDR3 length: 13 residues. The germline CDR1 and CDR2 sequences are KGHSH and LQKENI. The CDR3 nucleotides are TGTGCCAGCTCACCAGGGGAGAGGACTGAAGCTTTCTTT. It encodes CASSPGERTEAFF. Full variable domain (remainder filled in from reference TRBV18 and TRBJ1-1): NAGVMQNPRHLVRRRGQEARLRCSPMKGHSHVYWYRQLPEEGLKFMVYLQKENIIDESGMPKERFSAEFPKEGPSILRIQQVVRGDSAAYFCASSPGERTEAFFGQGTRLTVV.